One and the same sample provided the 14 T cell receptor beta chains below, sequenced in a study of cytomegalovirus exposure and HLA in healthy donors (dated by TCRdb to between 2016 and 2019). The method behind the library was the immunoSEQ multiplex PCR assay. For the multiplex PCR, a mixture combining 60 forward primers for TCR Vbeta segments and 13 reverse primers for TCR Jbeta segments was used. TCRdb took over this immuneACCESS table, retaining in-frame rearrangements with V and J assigned. Such tables are incomplete; in checked studies, under half of the missing clones stem from an unresolved V gene, and the remainder is unexplained. The sample records 250,000 or so clones, 70% to 90% of which are singletons. The ten largest make up about 7.3% of the sample. Sequencing was carried out using PBMCs. Every receptor here comes from a woman between 55 and 75 years old in good health and CMV-seropositive.

There are a few counts of this clone. At the DNA level, this CDR3 is encoded by other sequences in the same sample as well. The chain carries TRBV6-1 and TRBJ2-3; D gene ambiguous. CDR3 size: 11 residues. Trimming shortened V by 6 bases and J by 2 bases, and 3 bases separated the two germline ends. The germline V gene encodes CDR1 MNHNS and CDR2 SASEGT. DNA of the CDR3: TGTGCCAGCAGCCACACAGATACGCAGTATTTT. Translation: CASSHTDTQYF.

About this clone itself: One end of the junction does not line up with germline, which may come from a read error. J is TRBJ2-1 and V is TRBV7-9; 10 bases are shared with TRBD2. The CDR3 spans 15 residues. Germline assignment: CDR1 SEHNR and CDR2 FQNEAQ (reference sequence). CDR3: CASRLAGGPYNEQFF. The CDR3 DNA sequence: TGTGCCAGCAGATTAGCGGGAGGTCCCTACAATGAGCAGTTCTTC.

This clone was detected a few times. This chain joins TRBV4-2 and TRBJ2-7; 7 positions agree with TRBD1. Germline CDR1 reads LGHNA; CDR2 reads YNFKEQ. CDR3 size: 14 residues. V shed 4 bases, J shed 3 bases, and the junction held 6 bases outside the gene matches. The CDR3: CASSPGAGGYEQYF. CDR3 sequence (DNA): TGTGCCAGCAGCCCCGGGGCAGGGGGCTACGAGCAGTACTTC.

The gene calls are TRBV9 and TRBJ2-3, with 14 bases matching TRBD2. Germline CDR1 is SGDLS and CDR2 is YYNGEE. CDR3 length: 17 amino acids. V shed 0 bases, J shed 2 bases, and the junction held 2 bases outside the gene matches. CDR3 residues: CASSVGLAGGVTDTQYF. The CDR3 DNA is TGTGCCAGCAGCGTAGGACTAGCGGGAGGGGTCACAGATACGCAGTATTTT.

The V call is TRBV9, the J call TRBJ1-1; the D gene is possibly TRBD1 (5 bases). Looked up from germline, CDR1 is SGDLS and CDR2 is YYNGEE. Trimming cost V 1 base and J 3 bases, with 7 bases left between them. CDR3 size: 13 residues. The CDR3 DNA sequence: TGTGCCAGCAGCGTATTACAGGACACTGAAGCTTTCTTT. Its protein product is CASSVLQDTEAFF.

In this sample, this clone turned up a few times. J is TRBJ1-6 and V is TRBV5-1; no firm D call. Germline CDR1 is SGHRS and CDR2 is YFSETQ. CDR3 length: 13 residues. V was trimmed by 0 bases and J by 10 bases, leaving 8 bases between them. The DNA of the CDR3 is TGCGCCAGCAGCTTGGTCGGAGACTCACCCCTCCACTTT. Translation gives CASSLVGDSPLHF.

This clone turned up a few times. The rearrangement links TRBV7-9 to TRBJ1-1, with 8 bases fitting TRBD1. CDR3 length: 13 amino acids. The V gene end was trimmed by 6 bases and the J gene end by 4 bases; junction bases not matched to a gene: 4. CDR1 and CDR2 from the germline V gene are SEHNR and FQNEAQ (reference sequence). CDR3 DNA sequence: TGTGCCAGCAGGGTACAGGGGGTCACTGAAGCTTTCTTT. It encodes CASRVQGVTEAFF.

The rearrangement links TRBV23-1 to TRBJ1-1, with D tentatively TRBD1 (6 bases). TRBV23-1 is treated as an ORF (open reading frame) with a function not yet certain. The length of the CDR3 is 17 residues. V lost 7 bases, J lost 0 bases, and 21 bases lay in between. The CDR3 sequence is CASTSRVQGQMNTEAFF. For the CDR3, the DNA is TGCGCCAGCACTTCACGGGTACAGGGCCAAATGAACACTGAAGCTTTCTTT.

The V call is TRBV5-1, the J call TRBJ1-2, with 7 nucleotides matching TRBD1. Germline V gives CDR1 SGHRS, CDR2 YFSETQ. There are 16 residues in the CDR3. The V gene end was trimmed by 0 bases and the J gene end by 3 bases; junction bases not matched to a gene: 8. CDR3 amino acids: CASSLALTGLHYGYTF. CDR3 in DNA: TGCGCCAGCAGCTTGGCTCTGACAGGGTTACACTATGGCTACACCTTC.

This clone was seen a few times. The V and J genes are TRBV30 and TRBJ2-7, with D tentatively TRBD2 (6 bases). In germline, CDR1 is GTSNPN, CDR2 SVGIG (reference sequence). The V end lost 0 bases, the J end lost 2 bases, and 11 bases lay between the germline ends. CDR3 length: 14 residues. The CDR3 region is CAWSVGGSTYEQYF. CDR3 nucleotides: TGTGCCTGGAGTGTAGGAGGGTCTACCTACGAGCAGTACTTC.

This chain connects TRBV19 to TRBJ2-1; TRBD2 aligns across 7 bases. The CDR3 contains 16 residues. The V and J ends lost 5 bases and 2 bases, in that order; junction bases with no gene match: 9. Germline CDR1 LNHDA, CDR2 SQIVND (reference sequence). CDR3 nucleotides: TGTGCCAGTAGTCCCCCAAGCGGGATCACCTACAATGAGCAGTTCTTC. It is translated as CASSPPSGITYNEQFF.

This clone was recorded a few times. The chain uses TRBV6-1 and TRBJ2-7, with TRBD1 matching 10 bases. This CDR3 spans 14 amino acids. CDR1 is MNHNS and CDR2 is SASEGT in the germline V gene. Trimming cost V 5 bases and J 8 bases; bases outside gene matches: 9. The CDR3 loop is CASSFRDRGSKQYF. The CDR3 DNA is TGTGCCAGCAGTTTCCGGGACAGGGGTAGTAAGCAGTACTTC.

The table lists this clone with a count of one. The J gene is TRBJ2-3, the V gene TRBV5-1; 11 bases fit TRBD2. The CDR3 totals 18 residues. After removal of 3 bases from V and 4 bases from J, the junction contained 13 bases not matched to a gene. Germline lookup yields CDR1 SGHRS and CDR2 YFSETQ. Here the CDR3 DNA reads TGCGCCAGCAGCTGGGACCTATCACTAGCGGGAGACGCAGATACGCAGTATTTT. Its protein product is CASSWDLSLAGDADTQYF.

This chain links TRBV28 with TRBJ2-1, with 8 bases aligning to TRBD1. The ends lost 11 bases at V and 6 bases at J; junction bases unmatched: 9. Germline V lookup: CDR1 MDHEN, CDR2 SYDVKM. The CDR3 length is 13 residues. The CDR3, as DNA: TGTGCCGGGTCAAGACAGGGGAGCAATGAGCAGTTCTTC. It translates to CAGSRQGSNEQFF.